This T cell receptor beta chain appears in the sequencing data of a study of shared clonotypes between healthy human individuals (TCRdb year 2020). For the study in its entirety: The cohort included a few men and a couple of women between 18 and 49 years of age. For each donor, CD4 naive and CD4 memory were each run on three plates, CD8 naive on two plates, and CD8 memory on one plate. The study deeply sequenced blood TCR repertoires of about 5 healthy adults to estimate repertoire size and the extent of clonotype sharing between individuals. To increase sequencing depth and limit assay-specific biases, different laboratories used diverse techniques to prepare libraries and sequence TCR repertoires. Each donor's leukapheresis produced roughly between roughly 0.85 and 10 billion PBMCs. Points the paper makes about the study in general: When several donors were compared, the shared fraction of clonotypes was roughly 5% for naive CD4, 3% to 4% for naive CD8, 2% to 2.5% for memory CD4, and around 0.4% for memory CD8. Sampling was restricted to blood, and TCR repertoires in tissue are likely to differ from TCR repertoires in blood. Higher generation probabilities were observed for clonotypes shared by all four sorted-subset donors than for non-shared clonotypes. Pairwise subsampling indicated that sequencing depth was expected to affect the degree of clonotype sharing among donors. Incomplete sequencing was indicated by rarefaction of sorted-subset datasets, despite the large sequencing depth. Because the study included a small number of donors, the genetic and exposure-history diversity represented was limited. Estimated clonotype richness was generally larger for naive than for memory subsets.

TCR CDR3 regions were amplified from genomic DNA by multiplex PCR using the deep immunoSEQ assay. Extracted genomic DNA from each cell subset was distributed evenly across all wells of several immunoSEQ 96-well plates, and each plate was treated as a replicate. For sorted subsets, each replicate PCR was loaded with roughly 0.2 ug genomic DNA, equivalent to approximately 27,000 T cell genomes. Purified libraries were measured with a Qubit 3.0 fluorometer, size-checked on a Bioanalyzer 2100, and measured again with the KAPA Library Quantification kit. Each immunoSEQ 96-well plate was sequenced on its own single-read 150-cycle Illumina NextSeq 550 flow cell. The paper's processing steps were these. Because the immunoSEQ output included only junctional sequences and no quality scores, the filtering could not be the same as the filtering used for full-length reads. Sequences were annotated with PyIR, a Python wrapper for IgBLAST v1.9, and V/J genes and CDR3 were assigned using IMGT germline references. Any read was removed if the V/J assignment was weak (E-value above 1e-6), the CDR3 was missing, or the read contained stop codons, out-of-frame junctions, or ambiguous translated residues. V3J clonotypes were defined as sequences sharing the same inferred V gene, J gene, and CDR3 amino acid sequence. Percentage overlap between repertoires was computed as shared unique clonotypes divided by the size of the smaller repertoire. Richness of each repertoire was evaluated using RTK rarefaction, the Chao1 estimator, and Recon v2.1 estimates of unobserved clonotypes. Generation probabilities were computed with OLGA for all TCRbeta clonotypes obtained by the gDNA method from several donors. Not all clones reach the TCRdb copy of this immuneACCESS table, which keeps in-frame sequences only. Checked studies attribute under half of the gap to unresolved V genes and leave the rest unexplained. From that table come the V and J calls and clone size; the DNA was used to work out D and trimming. The table for this sample lists 550,000 to 650,000 clones; 90% to 97% of them were counted only once. 0.11% of the sample goes to the ten largest clones.

The germline V gene supplies CDR1 SGHVS and CDR2 FQNEAQ. The junction shows trimming of 5 bases on V and 7 bases on J, plus 11 bases between the germline ends. The CDR3 covers 13 residues, taking in both the cysteine and the phenylalanine. Of the read, only the CDR3 DNA is kept; its 39 bases are in frame from base 1. CD8 naive samples were CD45RO-negative cells positively selected for CCR7, giving a CD45RA+CCR7+ population that excluded TemRA cells. The donors were healthy, HIV-negative adults who had no recently reported acute infections or vaccinations. Every donor was a Caucasian adult living in Nashville, Tennessee, USA. Blood was obtained by leukapheresis, after which PBMCs were separated by Ficoll-Histopaque density gradient centrifugation and cryopreserved in liquid nitrogen vapor phase. Analytical flow cytometry was used to check the purity and quantity of each magnetically sorted T cell population. Genomic DNA was isolated from every sorted fraction and measured by UV absorbance on a Nanodrop 2000c.

Comments on this clone: Its recognized antigen is unknown. No base quality values were provided; no much bigger clone lies one nucleotide off.

The sample was naive CD8+ T cells sorted from blood. The cell subset or site label for this specimen denotes: CD45RA+CCR7+. This TCR was sampled from a woman aged 25 to 39 in good health. The V and J segments used are TRBV7-8 and TRBJ2-2, with an unclear D gene assignment. The bases are TGTGCCAGCAGCCCACCATTGTTCGGGGAGCTGTTTTTT. Its product reads: CASSPPLFGELFF.